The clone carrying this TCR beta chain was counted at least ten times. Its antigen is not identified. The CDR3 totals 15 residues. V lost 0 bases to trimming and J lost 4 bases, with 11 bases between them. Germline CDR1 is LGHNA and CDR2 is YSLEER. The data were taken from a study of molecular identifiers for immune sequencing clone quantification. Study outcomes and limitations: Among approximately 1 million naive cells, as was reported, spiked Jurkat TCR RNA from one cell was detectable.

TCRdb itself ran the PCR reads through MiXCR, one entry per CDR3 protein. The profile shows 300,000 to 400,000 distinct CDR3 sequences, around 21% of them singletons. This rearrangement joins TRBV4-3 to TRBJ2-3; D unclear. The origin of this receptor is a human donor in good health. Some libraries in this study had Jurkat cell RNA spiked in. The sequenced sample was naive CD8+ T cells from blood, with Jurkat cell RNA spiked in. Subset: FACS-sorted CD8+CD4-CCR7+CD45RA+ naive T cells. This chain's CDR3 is CASSQDLGGPDTQYF. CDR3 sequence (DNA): TGCGCCAGCAGCCAAGATCTTGGCGGACCAGATACGCAGTATTTT.